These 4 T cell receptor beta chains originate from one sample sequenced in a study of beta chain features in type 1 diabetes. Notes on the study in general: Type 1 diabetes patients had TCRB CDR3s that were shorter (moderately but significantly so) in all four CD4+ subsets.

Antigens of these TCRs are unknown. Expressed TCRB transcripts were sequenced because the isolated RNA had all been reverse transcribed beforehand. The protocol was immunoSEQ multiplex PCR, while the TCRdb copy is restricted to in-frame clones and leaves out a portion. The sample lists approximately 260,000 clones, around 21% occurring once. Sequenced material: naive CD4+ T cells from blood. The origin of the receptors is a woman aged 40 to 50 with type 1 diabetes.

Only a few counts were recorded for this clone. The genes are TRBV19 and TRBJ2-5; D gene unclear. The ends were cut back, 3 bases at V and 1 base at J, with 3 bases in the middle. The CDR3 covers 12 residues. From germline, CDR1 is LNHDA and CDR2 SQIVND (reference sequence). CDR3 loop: CASSISQETQYF. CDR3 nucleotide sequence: TGTGCCAGTAGTATCTCCCAAGAGACCCAGTACTTC.

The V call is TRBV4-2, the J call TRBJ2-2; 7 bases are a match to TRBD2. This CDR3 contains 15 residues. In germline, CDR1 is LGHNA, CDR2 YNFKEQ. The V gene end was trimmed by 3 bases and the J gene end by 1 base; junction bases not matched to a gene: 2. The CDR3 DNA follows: TGTGCCAGCAGCCAGGCGGGAGAGAACACCGGGGAGCTGTTTTTT. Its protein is CASSQAGENTGELFF.

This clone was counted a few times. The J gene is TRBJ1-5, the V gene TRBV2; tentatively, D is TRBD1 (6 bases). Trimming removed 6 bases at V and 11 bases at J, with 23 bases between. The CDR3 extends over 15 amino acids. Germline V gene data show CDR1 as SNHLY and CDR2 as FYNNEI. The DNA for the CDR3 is TGTGCCAGCAGACTGGACAGCTCTGGTGGGGGGGCCCAGCATTTT. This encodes CASRLDSSGGGAQHF.

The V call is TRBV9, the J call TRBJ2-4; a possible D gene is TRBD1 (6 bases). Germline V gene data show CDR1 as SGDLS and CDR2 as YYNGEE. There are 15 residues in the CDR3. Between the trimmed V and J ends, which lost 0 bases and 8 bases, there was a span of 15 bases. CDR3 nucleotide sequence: TGTGCCAGCAGCGTAGCAGGGGTGGGGACCGACATTCAGTACTTC. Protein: CASSVAGVGTDIQYF.